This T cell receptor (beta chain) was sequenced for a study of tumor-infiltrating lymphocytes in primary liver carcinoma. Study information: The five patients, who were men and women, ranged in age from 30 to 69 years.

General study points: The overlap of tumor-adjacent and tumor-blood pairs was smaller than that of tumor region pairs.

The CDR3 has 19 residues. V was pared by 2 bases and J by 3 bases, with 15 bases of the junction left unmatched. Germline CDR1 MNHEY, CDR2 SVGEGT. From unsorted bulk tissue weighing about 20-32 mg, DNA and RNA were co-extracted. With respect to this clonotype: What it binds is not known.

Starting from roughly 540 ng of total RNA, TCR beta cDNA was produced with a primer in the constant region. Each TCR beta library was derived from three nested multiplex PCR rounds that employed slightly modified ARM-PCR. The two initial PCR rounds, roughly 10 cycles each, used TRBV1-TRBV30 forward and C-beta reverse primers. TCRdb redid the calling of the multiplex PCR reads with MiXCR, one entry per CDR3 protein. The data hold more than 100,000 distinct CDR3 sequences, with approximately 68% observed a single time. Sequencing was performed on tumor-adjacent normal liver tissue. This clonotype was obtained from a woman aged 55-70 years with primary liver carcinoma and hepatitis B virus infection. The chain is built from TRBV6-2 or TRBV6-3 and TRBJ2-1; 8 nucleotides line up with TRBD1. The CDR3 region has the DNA TGTGCCAGCAGTTACGGAACAGGGGGAGACAGGGTAATCTACAATGAGCAGTTCTTC. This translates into CASSYGTGGDRVIYNEQFF.